The clone carrying this TCR beta chain was seen ten or more times. What it binds is unknown. 5'RACE, which relied on constant-segment primers, yielded TCR alpha and TCR beta cDNA libraries carrying sample barcodes and UMIs. MiXCR was run by TCRdb on the 5' RACE reads, yielding one entry per CDR3 protein. The sample yields about 200,000 distinct CDR3 sequences, over 9% seen once. CDR3 size: 15 residues. V shed 4 bases and J 2 bases; nucleotides not matched to a gene: 5. Germline-derived CDR1 and CDR2 are SGHRS and YFSETQ. This entry comes from a study of T-cell memory formation after mild COVID-19. Overall study findings and caveats: Clones contracting over day 15 to 85 were CD4/CD8 balanced, with later expanders leaning CD4+.

The chain recombines TRBV5-1 with TRBJ2-3, with 9 positions matching TRBD1. The sequence was obtained from a man younger than 35 who had mild COVID-19 (a few samples of this study predate the infection). Cell type and time point are not known. Sequencing was carried out using PBMCs or a T cell subset sorted from them (not recorded which). The CDR3, as DNA: TGCGCCAGCAGCCCAAGGACAGGGGACACAGATACGCAGTATTTT. Translated: CASSPRTGDTDTQYF.